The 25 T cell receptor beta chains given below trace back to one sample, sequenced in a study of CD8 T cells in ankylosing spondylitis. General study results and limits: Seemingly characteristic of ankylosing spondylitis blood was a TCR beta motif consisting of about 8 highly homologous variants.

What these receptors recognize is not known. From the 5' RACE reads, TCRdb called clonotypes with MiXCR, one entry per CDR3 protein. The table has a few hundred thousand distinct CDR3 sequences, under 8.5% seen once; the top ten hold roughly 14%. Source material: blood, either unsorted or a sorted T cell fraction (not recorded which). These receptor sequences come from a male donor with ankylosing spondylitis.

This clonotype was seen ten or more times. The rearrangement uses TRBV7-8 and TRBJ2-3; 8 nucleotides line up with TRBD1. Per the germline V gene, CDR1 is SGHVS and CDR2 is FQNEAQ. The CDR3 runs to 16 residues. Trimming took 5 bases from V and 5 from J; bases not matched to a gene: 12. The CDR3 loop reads CASSNTRGRSKDTQYF. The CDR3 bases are TGTGCCAGCAGCAACACCAGGGGGCGATCCAAAGATACGCAGTATTTT. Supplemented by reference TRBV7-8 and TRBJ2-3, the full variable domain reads GAGVSQSPRYKVAKRGQDVALRCDPISGHVSLFWYQQALGQGPEFLTYFQNEAQLDKSGLPSDRFFAERPEGSVSTLKIQRTQQEDSAVYLCASSNTRGRSKDTQYFGPGTRLTVL.

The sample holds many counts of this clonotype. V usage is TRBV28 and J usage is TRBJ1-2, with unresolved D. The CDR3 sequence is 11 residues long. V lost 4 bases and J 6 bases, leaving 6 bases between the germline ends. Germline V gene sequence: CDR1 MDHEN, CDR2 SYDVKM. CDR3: CASSSRNGYTF. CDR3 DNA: TGTGCCAGCAGTTCGAGAAATGGCTACACCTTC.

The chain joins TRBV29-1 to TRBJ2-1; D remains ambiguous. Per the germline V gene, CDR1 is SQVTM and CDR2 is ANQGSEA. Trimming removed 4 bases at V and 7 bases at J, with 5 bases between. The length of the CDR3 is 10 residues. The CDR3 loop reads CSVGLNEQFF. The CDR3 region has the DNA TGCAGCGTTGGGTTGAATGAGCAGTTCTTC.

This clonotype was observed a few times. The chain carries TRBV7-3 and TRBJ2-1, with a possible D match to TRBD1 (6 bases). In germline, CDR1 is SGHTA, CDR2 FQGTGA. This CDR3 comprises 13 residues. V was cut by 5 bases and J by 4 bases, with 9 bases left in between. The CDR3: CASSQDSYNEQFF. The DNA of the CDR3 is TGTGCCAGCAGCCAGGACAGTTACAATGAGCAGTTCTTC.

The chain's CDR3 is CASSNPGLGLSSYEQYF. The DNA for the CDR3 is TGTGCCAGCAGCAACCCGGGACTAGGGCTTTCTTCTTACGAGCAGTACTTC. This chain links TRBV7-6 with TRBJ2-7, with TRBD2 matching 8 bases. The CDR3 runs 17 residues. The junction had 16 bases not matched to a gene; V was cut back by 5 bases and J by 4 bases. Looked up from germline, CDR1 is SGHVS and CDR2 is FNYEAQ.

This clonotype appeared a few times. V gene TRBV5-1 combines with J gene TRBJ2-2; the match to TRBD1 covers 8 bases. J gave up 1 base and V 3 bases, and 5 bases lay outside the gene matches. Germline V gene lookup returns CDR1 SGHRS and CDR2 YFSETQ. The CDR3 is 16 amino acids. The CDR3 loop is CASSYPGQENTGELFF. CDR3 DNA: TGCGCCAGCAGCTACCCGGGACAGGAGAACACCGGGGAGCTGTTTTTT.

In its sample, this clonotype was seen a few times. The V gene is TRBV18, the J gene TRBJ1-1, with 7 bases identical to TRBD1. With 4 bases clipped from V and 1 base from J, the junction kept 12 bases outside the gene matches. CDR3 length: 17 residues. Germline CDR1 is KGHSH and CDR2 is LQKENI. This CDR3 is CASSRSGQIGGNTEAFF. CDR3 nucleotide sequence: TGTGCCAGCTCACGTTCGGGACAGATAGGCGGGAACACTGAAGCTTTCTTT.

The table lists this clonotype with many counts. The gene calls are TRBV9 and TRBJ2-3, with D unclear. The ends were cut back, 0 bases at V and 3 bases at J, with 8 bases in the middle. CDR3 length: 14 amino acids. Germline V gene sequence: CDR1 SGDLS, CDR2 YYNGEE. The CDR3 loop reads CASSVEGVTDTQYF. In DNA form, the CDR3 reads TGTGCCAGCAGCGTAGAAGGCGTAACAGATACGCAGTATTTT.

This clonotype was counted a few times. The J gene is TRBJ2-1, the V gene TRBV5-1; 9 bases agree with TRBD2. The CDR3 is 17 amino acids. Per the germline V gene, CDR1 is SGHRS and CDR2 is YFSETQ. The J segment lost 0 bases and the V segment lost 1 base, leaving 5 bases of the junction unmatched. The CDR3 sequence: CASSLFPSGTSYNEQFF. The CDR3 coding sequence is TGCGCCAGCAGCTTGTTCCCTAGCGGGACCTCCTACAATGAGCAGTTCTTC.

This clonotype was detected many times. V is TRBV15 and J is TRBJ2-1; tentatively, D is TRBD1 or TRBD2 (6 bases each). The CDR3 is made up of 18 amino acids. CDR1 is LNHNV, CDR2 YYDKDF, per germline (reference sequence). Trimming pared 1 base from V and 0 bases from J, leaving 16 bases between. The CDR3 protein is CATSRAGAGESSYNEQFF. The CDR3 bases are TGTGCCACCAGCAGAGCGGGGGCGGGCGAAAGCTCCTACAATGAGCAGTTCTTC.

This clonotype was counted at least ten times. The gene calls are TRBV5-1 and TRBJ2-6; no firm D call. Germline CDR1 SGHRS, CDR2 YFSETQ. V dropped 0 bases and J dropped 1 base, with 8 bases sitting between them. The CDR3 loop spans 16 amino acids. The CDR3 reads CASSLGRLSGANVLTF. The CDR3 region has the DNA TGCGCCAGCAGCTTGGGACGGTTATCTGGGGCCAACGTCCTGACTTTC.

The CDR3 DNA is TGTGCCAGCCAGGGCTTGCTTGGTACGCAGTATTTT. Encoded protein: CASQGLLGTQYF. The rearrangement uses TRBV7-2 and TRBJ2-3, with TRBD1 as a possible D gene (5 bases). The CDR3 loop spans 12 amino acids. The germline gives CDR1 SGHTA, CDR2 FQGNSA. Trimming took off 8 bases at V and 8 bases at J, with 14 bases between the two ends. Full variable domain (missing parts from reference TRBV7-2 and TRBJ2-3): GAGVSQSPSNKVTEKGKDVELRCDPISGHTALYWYRQSLGQGLEFLIYFQGNSAPDKSGLPSDRFSAERTGGSVSTLTIQRTQQEDSAVYLCASQGLLGTQYFGPGTRLTVL.

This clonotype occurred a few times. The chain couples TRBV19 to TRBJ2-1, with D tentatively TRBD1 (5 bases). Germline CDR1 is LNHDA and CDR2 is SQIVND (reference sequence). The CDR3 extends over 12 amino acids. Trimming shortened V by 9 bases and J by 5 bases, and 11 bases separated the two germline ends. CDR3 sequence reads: CASDDRDNEQFF. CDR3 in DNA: TGTGCCAGCGACGACAGAGACAATGAGCAGTTCTTC.

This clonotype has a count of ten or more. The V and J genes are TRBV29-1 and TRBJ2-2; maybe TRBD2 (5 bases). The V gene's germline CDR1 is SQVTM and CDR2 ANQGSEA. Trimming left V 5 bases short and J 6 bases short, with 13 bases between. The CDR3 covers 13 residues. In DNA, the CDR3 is TGCAGCGTTCGGCTAGCTGGCGCCGGGGAGCTGTTTTTT. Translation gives CSVRLAGAGELFF.

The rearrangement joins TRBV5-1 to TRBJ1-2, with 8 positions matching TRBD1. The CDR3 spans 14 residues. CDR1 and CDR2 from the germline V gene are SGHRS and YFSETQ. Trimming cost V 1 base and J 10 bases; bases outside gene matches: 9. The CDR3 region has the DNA TGCGCCAGCAGCTTGCAGACAGGGGTCTCCGACTACACCTTC. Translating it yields CASSLQTGVSDYTF.

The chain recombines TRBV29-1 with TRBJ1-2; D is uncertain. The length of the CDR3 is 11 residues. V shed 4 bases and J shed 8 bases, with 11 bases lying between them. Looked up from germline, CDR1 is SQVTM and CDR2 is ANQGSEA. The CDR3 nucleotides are TGCAGCGTTGCTAGGGTAGACGGCTACACCTTC. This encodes CSVARVDGYTF. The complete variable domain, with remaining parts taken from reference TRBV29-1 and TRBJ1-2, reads SAVISQKPSRDICQRGTSLTIQCQVDSQVTMMFWYRQQPGQSLTLIATANQGSEATYESGFVIDKFPISRPNLTFSTLTVSNMSPEDSSIYLCSVARVDGYTFGSGTRLTVV.

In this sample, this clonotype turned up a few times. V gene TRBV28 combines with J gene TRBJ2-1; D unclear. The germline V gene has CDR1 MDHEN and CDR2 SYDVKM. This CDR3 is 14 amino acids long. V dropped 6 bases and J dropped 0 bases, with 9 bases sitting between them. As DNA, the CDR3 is TGTGCCAGCAGGGACCGGAGCTCCTACAATGAGCAGTTCTTC. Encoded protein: CASRDRSSYNEQFF. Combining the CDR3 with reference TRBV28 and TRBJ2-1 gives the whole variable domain DVKVTQSSRYLVKRTGEKVFLECVQDMDHENMFWYRQDPGLGLRLIYFSYDVKMKEKGDIPEGYSVSREKKERFSLILESASTNQTSMYLCASRDRSSYNEQFFGPGTRLTVL.

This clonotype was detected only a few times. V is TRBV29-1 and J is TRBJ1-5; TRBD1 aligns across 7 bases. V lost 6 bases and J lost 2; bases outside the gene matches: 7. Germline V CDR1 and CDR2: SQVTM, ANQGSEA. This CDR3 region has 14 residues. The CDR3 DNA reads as TGCAGCGTCGCAGACCAGGGGGGCAATCAGCCCCAGCATTTT. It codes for CSVADQGGNQPQHF.

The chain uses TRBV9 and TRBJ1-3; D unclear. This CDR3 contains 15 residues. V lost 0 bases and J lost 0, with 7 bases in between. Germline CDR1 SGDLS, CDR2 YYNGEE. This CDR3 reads CASSVGVTSGNTIYF. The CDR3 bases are TGTGCCAGCAGCGTAGGGGTTACCTCTGGAAACACCATATATTTT.

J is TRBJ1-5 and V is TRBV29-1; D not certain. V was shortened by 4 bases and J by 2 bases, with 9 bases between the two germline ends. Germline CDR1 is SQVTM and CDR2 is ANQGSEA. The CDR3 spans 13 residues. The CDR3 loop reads CSVGMGRNQPQHF. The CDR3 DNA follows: TGCAGCGTTGGTATGGGTCGCAATCAGCCCCAGCATTTT.

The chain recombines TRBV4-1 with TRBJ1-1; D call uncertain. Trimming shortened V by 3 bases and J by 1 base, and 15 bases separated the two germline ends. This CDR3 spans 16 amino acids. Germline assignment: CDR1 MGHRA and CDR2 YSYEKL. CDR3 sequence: CASSQTRAQQNTEAFF. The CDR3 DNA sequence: TGCGCCAGCAGCCAGACCCGGGCGCAGCAGAACACTGAAGCTTTCTTT.

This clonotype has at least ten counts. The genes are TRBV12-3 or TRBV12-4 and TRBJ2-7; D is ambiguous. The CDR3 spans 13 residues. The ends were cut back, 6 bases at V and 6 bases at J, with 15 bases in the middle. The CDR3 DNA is TGTGCCAGCAGACTGGGTCGCGGAGTCGAGCAGTACTTC. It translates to CASRLGRGVEQYF.

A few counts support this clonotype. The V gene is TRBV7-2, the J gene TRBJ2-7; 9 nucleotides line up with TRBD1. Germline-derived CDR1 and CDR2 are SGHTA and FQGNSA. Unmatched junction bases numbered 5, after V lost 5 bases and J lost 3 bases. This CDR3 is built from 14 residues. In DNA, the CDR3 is TGTGCCAGCAGCCGCCCGGGACAGGGCTACGAGCAGTACTTC. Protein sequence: CASSRPGQGYEQYF.

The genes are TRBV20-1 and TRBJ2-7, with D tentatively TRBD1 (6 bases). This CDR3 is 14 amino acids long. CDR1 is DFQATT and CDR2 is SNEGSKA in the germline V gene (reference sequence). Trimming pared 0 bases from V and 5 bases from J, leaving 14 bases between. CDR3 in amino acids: CSARDPSGADEQYF. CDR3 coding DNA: TGCAGTGCTAGAGATCCATCAGGGGCGGACGAGCAGTACTTC.

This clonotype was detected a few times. The CDR3 region is CASSYRGRGTEAFF. CDR3 bases: TGTGCCAGCAGTTACAGGGGGCGAGGCACTGAAGCTTTCTTT. The rearrangement links TRBV6-5 to TRBJ1-1; 7 bases agree with TRBD1. J lost 4 bases, V lost 2 bases, and 4 bases had no gene match. The germline V gene has CDR1 MNHEY and CDR2 SVGAGI. The CDR3 sequence is 14 residues long.